These 23 T cell receptor beta chains were sequenced from one sample in a study of blood T cells in healthy people across ages. The authors ran a second PCR of roughly 6 to 11 cycles using a sample-barcoded 5' primer and a J-beta primer mix. TCRdb called the 5' RACE reads again in MiXCR, with one record for every CDR3 protein. The table lists over 950,000 distinct CDR3 sequences, more than 30% of them singletons, with about an eighth in the top ten. Sequences were obtained from blood. The receptors shown here come from a man younger than 35 in good health.

The chain recombines TRBV11-2 with TRBJ2-1; a weak D match, TRBD2 (6 bases). V was shortened by 7 bases and J by 7 bases, with 23 bases between the two germline ends. In germline, CDR1 is SGHAT, CDR2 FQNNGV. This CDR3 has 16 amino acids. CDR3 in amino acids: CASTSGVCVSGNEQFF. The DNA for the CDR3 is TGTGCCAGCACCTCCGGCGTGTGCGTTAGCGGAAATGAGCAGTTCTTC.

The V gene is TRBV7-2, the J gene TRBJ1-2; a weak D match, TRBD1 (6 bases). The CDR3 sequence is 14 residues long. V was pared by 1 base and J by 7 bases, with 13 bases between. From germline, CDR1 is SGHTA and CDR2 FQGNSA. The CDR3 DNA sequence: TGTGCCAGCAGCTTAGAGGTCCAGGGGCGTGGCTACACCTTC. Protein: CASSLEVQGRGYTF.

This clonotype showed up just a few times. The chain combines TRBV9 with TRBJ1-5; TRBD1 agrees at 11 bases. The V and J ends lost 2 bases and 9 bases, in that order; junction bases with no gene match: 10. The CDR3 is 16 residues long. Germline lookup yields CDR1 SGDLS and CDR2 YYNGEE. The CDR3 DNA is TGTGCCAGCAGCGTTGGGACAGGGGGTAACGATCTGCCCCAGCATTTT. Encoded protein: CASSVGTGGNDLPQHF.

This chain connects TRBV4-3 to TRBJ1-5; 7 bases are a match to TRBD1. CDR3 length: 19 residues. Germline V lookup: CDR1 LGHNA, CDR2 YSLEER. After removal of 0 bases from V and 3 bases from J, the junction contained 14 bases not matched to a gene. CDR3 sequence: CASSQDFYGTEVFNQPQHF. CDR3 in DNA: TGCGCCAGCAGCCAAGATTTTTATGGGACAGAAGTCTTCAATCAGCCCCAGCATTTT.

Concerning this clonotype itself: One end of the junction fails to match germline, which may point to a read error. The rearrangement links TRBV27 to TRBJ2-1; 7 nucleotides agree with TRBD1. This CDR3 contains 17 residues. CDR1 MNHEY and CDR2 SMNVEV come from the germline V gene (reference sequence). The CDR3 bases are TGTGCCGGCAGCTGGGTCATAAGACAGGGAGAATACAATGAGCAGTTCTTC. This sequence encodes CAGSWVIRQGEYNEQFF.

This chain joins TRBV9 and TRBJ1-2; 7 nucleotides line up with TRBD1. The CDR3 sequence is 14 residues long. The V gene's germline CDR1 is SGDLS and CDR2 YYNGEE. Trimming took 0 bases from V and 4 from J; bases not matched to a gene: 3. The CDR3: CASSVAQGSYGYTF. CDR3 nucleotide sequence: TGTGCCAGCAGCGTAGCACAGGGGTCCTATGGCTACACCTTC. Filled out from reference TRBV9 and TRBJ1-2, the complete variable domain reads DSGVTQTPKHLITATGQRVTLRCSPRSGDLSVYWYQQSLDQGLQFLIQYYNGEERAKGNILERFSAQQFPDLHSELNLSSLELGDSALYFCASSVAQGSYGYTFGSGTRLTVV.

A remark on this clonotype: The junction shows a germline mismatch at one end, possibly a read error. The chain joins TRBV28 to TRBJ2-3; 12 bases align to TRBD2. The germline CDR1 and CDR2 sequences are MDHEN and SYDVKM. The CDR3 consists of 16 residues. The CDR3 DNA follows: TGCGCCAGCAGCCCCCCTAGCGGGGGGGCTTTAGATACGCAGTATTTT. It yields the protein CASSPPSGGALDTQYF.

The chain carries TRBV20-1 and TRBJ2-7; 8 nucleotides match TRBD2. The CDR3 totals 15 residues. J lost 7 bases, V lost 5 bases, and 16 bases had no gene match. Germline V gene data show CDR1 as DFQATT and CDR2 as SNEGSKA (reference sequence). The CDR3 spells CSARTGTSAANEQYF. The DNA for the CDR3 is TGCAGTGCTCGGACCGGGACTAGTGCGGCCAATGAGCAGTACTTC.

This clonotype was detected only a few times. The chain carries TRBV20-1 and TRBJ2-3; D uncertain. V was pared by 6 bases and J by 6 bases, with 10 bases between. This CDR3 region has 11 residues. Germline-derived CDR1 and CDR2 are DFQATT and SNEGSKA (reference sequence). The DNA of the CDR3 is TGCAGTGCCACCCTCCCGGATACGCAGTATTTT. It yields the protein CSATLPDTQYF.

The V and J genes are TRBV4-2 and TRBJ2-5; no reliable D call. V was pared by 1 base and J by 5 bases, with 14 bases between. The CDR3 extends over 15 amino acids. In germline, CDR1 is LGHNA, CDR2 YNFKEQ. The CDR3 coding sequence is TGTGCCAGCAGCCAAGGTCCCAATCTAGGCGAGACCCAGTACTTC. Translated, it gives CASSQGPNLGETQYF.

The CDR3 loop reads CASSLGVSGSYNEQFF. DNA for the CDR3: TGTGCCAGCAGCTTAGGAGTGTCAGGTTCCTACAATGAGCAGTTCTTC. V gene TRBV11-3 combines with J gene TRBJ2-1; D remains unclear. This CDR3 contains 16 residues. V was clipped by 1 base and J by 1 base, with 11 bases between them. Germline V gene lookup returns CDR1 SGHNT and CDR2 YENEEA.

This sequence joins TRBV7-9 and TRBJ1-1, with D possibly TRBD1 on 6 matching bases. The V gene lost 8 bases and the J gene lost 0 bases, with 22 bases spanning the gap. From germline, CDR1 is SEHNR and CDR2 FQNEAQ (reference sequence). CDR3 length: 17 amino acids. The CDR3 here is CASENQRADSLNTEAFF. The DNA for the CDR3 is TGTGCCAGCGAAAATCAAAGAGCGGACAGCTTGAACACTGAAGCTTTCTTT.

V gene TRBV7-6 combines with J gene TRBJ1-2; possibly TRBD1 for D (6 bases). V was pared by 6 bases and J by 0 bases, with 14 bases between. The CDR3 totals 15 residues. Germline CDR1 reads SGHVS; CDR2 reads FNYEAQ. The CDR3 sequence: CASSPAGGTNYGYTF. Written as DNA, the CDR3 is TGTGCCAGCAGTCCAGCTGGGGGCACTAACTATGGCTACACCTTC.

The J gene is TRBJ1-1, the V gene TRBV10-3, with TRBD1 matching over 7 bases. V shed 2 bases, J shed 4 bases, and the junction held 7 bases outside the gene matches. CDR1 and CDR2 (germline): ENHRY, SYGVKD. The CDR3 consists of 15 residues. As DNA, the CDR3 is TGTGCCATCAGTGAGGGGGGGTCAGGGGGCACTGAAGCTTTCTTT. Encoded protein: CAISEGGSGGTEAFF.

The V call is TRBV5-1, the J call TRBJ1-1; 7 nucleotides line up with TRBD1. V lost 4 bases and J lost 6; bases outside the gene matches: 18. The germline gives CDR1 SGHRS, CDR2 YFSETQ. This CDR3 is built from 17 residues. CDR3 bases: TGCGCCAGCAGCGTGACTGGGACAGACCTTAGATGGGCTGAAGCTTTCTTT. This translates into CASSVTGTDLRWAEAFF.

This chain connects TRBV4-2 to TRBJ1-1; TRBD1 is a possible D gene (6 bases). The CDR3 length is 19 residues. Trimming cost V 0 bases and J 3 bases, with 23 bases left between them. Germline V lookup: CDR1 LGHNA, CDR2 YNFKEQ. The CDR3 is CASSQDTRGARLWDTEAFF. CDR3 in DNA: TGTGCCAGCAGCCAAGATACGCGGGGGGCGCGTTTATGGGACACTGAAGCTTTCTTT.

This clonotype was found a few times. The CDR3 region is CASGPRDRGPNQPQHF. The CDR3 DNA reads TGTGCCAGCGGCCCCAGAGACAGGGGGCCCAATCAGCCCCAGCATTTT. The V and J genes are TRBV7-2 and TRBJ1-5; 10 bases fit TRBD1. The germline V gene has CDR1 SGHTA and CDR2 FQGNSA. The CDR3 spans 16 residues. V lost 8 bases, J lost 3 bases, and 10 bases stayed unmatched.

This chain links TRBV5-1 with TRBJ1-1, with a possible D match to TRBD1 (5 bases). V was cut by 2 bases and J by 0 bases, with 11 bases left in between. CDR3 size: 15 residues. Per the germline V gene, CDR1 is SGHRS and CDR2 is YFSETQ. CDR3 amino acids: CASSFVGVMNTEAFF. CDR3 sequence (DNA): TGCGCCAGCAGCTTTGTGGGGGTAATGAACACTGAAGCTTTCTTT.

This clonotype appeared a few times. The J gene is TRBJ1-1, the V gene TRBV6-5; D remains ambiguous. V lost 6 bases and J 1 base, leaving 18 bases between the germline ends. Germline V gene lookup returns CDR1 MNHEY and CDR2 SVGAGI. This CDR3 has 16 residues. The CDR3 DNA reads as TGTGCCAGCAGCCTCGTCTCGTGGGGTGAGAACACTGAAGCTTTCTTT. Its translation: CASSLVSWGENTEAFF.

This clonotype appeared once. The chain uses TRBV5-1 and TRBJ1-1; D is unresolved. CDR1 and CDR2 (germline): SGHRS, YFSETQ. The CDR3 totals 12 residues. With 4 bases removed from V and 9 bases from J, the gap between germline ends came to 13 bases. The CDR3: CASSVGREKAFF. DNA for the CDR3: TGCGCCAGCAGCGTCGGACGGGAAAAAGCTTTCTTT.

The chain joins TRBV18 to TRBJ1-4; tentatively, D is TRBD1 (5 bases). The germline V and J ends were trimmed by 4 bases and 3 bases, with 12 bases remaining between them. This CDR3 is built from 15 residues. The V gene's germline CDR1 is KGHSH and CDR2 LQKENI. The CDR3 here is CASSLETASNEKLFF. The CDR3 coding sequence is TGTGCCAGCTCACTAGAGACAGCCTCTAATGAAAAACTGTTTTTT.

The chain employs TRBV12-3 or TRBV12-4 and TRBJ2-3; 9 bases are shared with TRBD2. The CDR3 covers 17 residues. J was trimmed by 2 bases and V by 6 bases; bases with no gene match: 12. CDR3 nucleotide sequence: TGTGCCAGCAGCAGACCTCCCAGCGGGGGGCTCACAGATACGCAGTATTTT. Protein product: CASSRPPSGGLTDTQYF.

CDR3 bases: TGTGCCAGCAGTGCAGGGTGGTACAATGAGCAGTTCTTC. Amino acid sequence: CASSAGWYNEQFF. The J gene is TRBJ2-1, the V gene TRBV2, with a weak D call TRBD1 (5 bases). Germline CDR1 reads SNHLY; CDR2 reads FYNNEI. The CDR3 has 13 amino acids. The V end was cut by 4 bases, the J end by 4 bases, with 8 bases between.